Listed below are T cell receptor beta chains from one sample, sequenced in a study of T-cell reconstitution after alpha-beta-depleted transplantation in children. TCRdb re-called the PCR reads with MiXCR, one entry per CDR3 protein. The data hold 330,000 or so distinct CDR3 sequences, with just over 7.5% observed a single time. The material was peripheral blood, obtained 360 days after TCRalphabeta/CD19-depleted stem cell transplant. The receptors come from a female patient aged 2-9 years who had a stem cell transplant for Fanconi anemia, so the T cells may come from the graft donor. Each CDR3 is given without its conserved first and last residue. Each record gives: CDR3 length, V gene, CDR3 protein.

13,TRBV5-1,ASRRNRADTGELF
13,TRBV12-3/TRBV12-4,ASSPTRDYLGEQF
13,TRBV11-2,ASSLIVATNEKLF
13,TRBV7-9,ASSLETGEADTQY
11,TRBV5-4,ASSLDRANTQY
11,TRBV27,ASSQTVNTEAF
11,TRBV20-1,SARGTVNSPLH
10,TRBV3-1,ASSLSRSEQF
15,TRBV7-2,ASSLAYAYRIGNEQY
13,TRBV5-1,ASSQGTGQMREQF
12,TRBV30,AWMTGSSYNEQF
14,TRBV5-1,ASSSIPLGAQETQY
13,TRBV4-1,ASSLLVGAQETQY
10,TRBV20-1,SAGDHNYGYT
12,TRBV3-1,ASSQGSGTYEQY
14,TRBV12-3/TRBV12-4,ASSFAPGRVTDTQY
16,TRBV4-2,ASSQELVGSGGQETQY
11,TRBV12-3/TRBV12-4,ASSLTPPYGYT
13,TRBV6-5,ASSRTSPAKNIQY
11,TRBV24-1,ATREELNTEAF
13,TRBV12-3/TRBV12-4,ASSSQETWNQPQH
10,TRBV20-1,SATGPNQPQH
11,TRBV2,ASSLPLGQILF
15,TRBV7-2,ASRQWGQGLWNTEAF
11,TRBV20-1,SAQTGANYGYT
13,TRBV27,ASSNPTSGYNEQF
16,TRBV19,ASSIAGGWRIGNTEAF
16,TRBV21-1,ASSKTTETVTDYNEQF
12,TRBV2,ASSEDTVGQPQH
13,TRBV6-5,ASANLDTALYEQY
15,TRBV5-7,ASSLSRARRSNQPQH
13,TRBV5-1,ASRLAGGSIETQY
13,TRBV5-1,ASSLGVPNTGELF
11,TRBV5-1,ASRPVGADTQY
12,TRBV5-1,ASKIAGVYYEQY
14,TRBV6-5,ASSYLGTRRGYEQY
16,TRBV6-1,ASSEWDRGGWLYNEQF
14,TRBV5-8,ASSLAYGGARDEQF
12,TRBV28,ASSGGLRSYEQY
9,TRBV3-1,ASRRRDTQY
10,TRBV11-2,ASSGGAYEQY
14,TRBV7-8,ASSFGLAGVLETQY
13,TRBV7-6,ASSRDRLNTGELF
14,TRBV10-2,ASRKTGVSGNSPLH
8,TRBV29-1,SVGKDTQY
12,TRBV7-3,ASSLRGLNTEAF
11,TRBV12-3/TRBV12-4,ASSTGGAYGYT
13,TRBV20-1,SASYDSRTTGELF
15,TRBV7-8,ASSRDRFQNMNTEAF
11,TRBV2,ASSDWPNNEQF